This entry concerns a single T cell receptor (beta chain). This clone appeared once. Its antigen is currently not known. Base quality data are lacking; no much larger clone is found one base away. The data were taken from a study of Ad26.COV2.S vaccination and SARS-CoV-2 variants (dated by TCRdb to 2020 to 2022). For context, the study as a whole: Donors in the vaccine arm were drawn from COV1001, a multicentre, randomized, double-blind, placebo-controlled phase I-IIa trial testing Ad26.COV2.S in healthy adults. TCRbeta repertoire sequencing was used to assess the specificity and breadth of SARS-CoV-2-reactive T cell receptors after Ad26.COV2.S vaccination. Trial participants were randomized into five groups of five: low-dose or high-dose Ad26.COV2.S given once or twice, or placebo on both occasions. Blinding of investigators to trial group allocation was maintained during experiments and outcome assessment. A total of 32 samples were included in the TCR-sequenced set, comprising roughly 19 Ad26.COV2.S vaccine recipients, 5 placebo recipients and 8 SARS-CoV-2 convalescent individuals. Ad26.COV2.S was given intramuscularly at 5x10^10 or 1x10^11 viral particles, as a single shot or as two shots 56 days apart. Broader findings and caveats from the paper: The study lacked the statistical power to compare responses across vaccine doses or regimens. The authors noted that the TCR breadth and depth analyses may have underestimated total T cell responses. Compared with placebo recipients, Ad26.COV2.S recipients showed higher spike-specific TCR breadth (P = 0.0014). Comparable non-spike TCR breadth was observed between vaccine and placebo recipients, consistent with only spike being contained in the vaccine. After vaccination, substantial breadth of spike-specific CD8+ and CD4+ T cell responses was reported.

In the paper's terms, the treatment or condition label means: some 19 received Ad26.COV2.S at low or high dose, single or two shots; several received placebo; per-sample allocation not given. For vaccine and placebo recipients, repertoires were sequenced using samples collected on day 63 after the first injection. In Cohort 1b, fewer than 30 adults aged 18-55 years were enrolled at a single site in Boston, USA, between 29 July and 7 August 2020. Ad26.COV2.S consisted of a replication-incompetent adenovirus type 26 vector by which a prefusion-stabilized SARS-CoV-2 spike protein from the original Wuhan strain was expressed. TCRbeta CDR3 regions were sequenced with the immunoSEQ Assay. After extraction, genomic DNA underwent amplification by bias-controlled multiplex PCR, followed by high-throughput sequencing. As for how the authors treated the data: To quantify the absolute abundance of every unique TCRbeta CDR3 region, sequences were collapsed and filtered. Usable DNA was measured by amplifying reference genes present in all nucleated cells, and TCRbeta template counts were normalized to that usable DNA to estimate T cell fraction. Repertoire TCRs were annotated as SARS-CoV-2-specific by exact matching of V gene, CDR3 amino acid sequence and J gene to a known reactive TCR set. The reference SARS-CoV-2 TCR set came from MIRA and was filtered for enrichment in COVID-19-positive ImmuneCODE repertoires, removing public or cross-reactive TCRs. Based on the MIRA antigens, annotated TCRs were further analysed at the level of specific ORF or position within ORF. Depth was the summed frequency of annotated unique rearrangements, while breadth was defined as annotated unique rearrangements over total unique productive rearrangements. TCR breadth was compared between groups using two-sided Wilcoxon rank-sum tests. Here the immuneACCESS table is served through TCRdb, limited to in-frame sequences with V and J called. Missing clones are a known gap in these copies; in checked studies unresolved V genes cover under half, and the rest lacks a known reason. The V and J calls and clone size were taken over from that table, and D and trimming were inferred from the DNA. This sample lists around 240,000 clones; over 75% were detected once. Around 10% of the sample lies in the top ten.

The starting material was peripheral blood, obtained in a trial of Ad26.COV2.S vaccine versus placebo. The receptor comes from a person between 18 and 60 years old who received the Ad26.COV2.S COVID-19 vaccine or a placebo.

The DNA sequence reads TGTGCCAGCAGCCTCGACAGGGTAGGAGAGACCCAGTACTTC. Its translation is CASSLDRVGETQYF. The rearrangement combines TRBV7-3 with TRBJ2-5; the central 7 bases match TRBD1. CDR1 and CDR2 are read off the germline V gene as SGHTA and FQGTGA. The germline V and J ends show losses of 5 bases and 4 bases respectively, and no gene match explains 7 bases of the junction. The CDR3 has 14 amino acids, counting the end cysteine and phenylalanine. The only DNA kept is the CDR3, 42 bases in frame from the first base.